The clone carrying this T cell receptor beta chain has more than one count but fewer than ten. Patients picked for sequencing had shown CD8+CD57+ cell expansion detected by flow cytometry. Severe acquired aplastic anemia was the diagnosis recorded for all patients. The record originates from a study of CD8+CD57+ T cells in acquired aplastic anemia. The template for TCR beta VDJ and CDR3 sequence profiling was genomic DNA. Each CDR3 protein is one row after TCRdb ran MiXCR on the reads. This table has some 160,000 distinct CDR3 sequences, 40% to 60% appearing once. With V trimmed by 1 base and J by 0 bases, 5 bases remained unmatched. The CDR3 is 16 amino acids. Germline V gene data show CDR1 as MNHEY and CDR2 as SMNVEV (reference sequence).

The rearrangement links TRBV27 to TRBJ2-7, with 8 bases identical to TRBD2. What was sequenced was sorted CD4+, CD8+, or CD8+CD57+ T cells (not recorded which) from PBMCs. This TCR was sampled from a human donor with aplastic anemia. The CDR3 protein is CASSLLTSGGSYEQYF. For the CDR3, the DNA is TGTGCCAGCAGTTTATTAACTAGCGGAGGCTCCTACGAGCAGTACTTC.